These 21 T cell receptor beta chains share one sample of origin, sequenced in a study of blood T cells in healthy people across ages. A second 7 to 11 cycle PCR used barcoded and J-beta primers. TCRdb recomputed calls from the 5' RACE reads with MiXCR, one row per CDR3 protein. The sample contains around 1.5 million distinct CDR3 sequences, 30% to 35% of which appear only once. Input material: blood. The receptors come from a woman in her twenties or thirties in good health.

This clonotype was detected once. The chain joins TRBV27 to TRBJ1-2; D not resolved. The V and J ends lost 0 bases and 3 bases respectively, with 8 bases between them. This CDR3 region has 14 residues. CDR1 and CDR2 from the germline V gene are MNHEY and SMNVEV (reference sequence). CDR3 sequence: CASSLSGSYYGYTF. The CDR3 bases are TGTGCCAGCAGTTTATCGGGCAGCTACTATGGCTACACCTTC.

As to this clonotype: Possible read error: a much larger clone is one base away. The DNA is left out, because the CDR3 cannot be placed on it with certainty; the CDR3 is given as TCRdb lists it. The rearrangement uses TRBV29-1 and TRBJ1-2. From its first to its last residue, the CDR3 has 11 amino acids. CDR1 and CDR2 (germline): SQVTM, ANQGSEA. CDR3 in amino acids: CSAREGYGCTF.

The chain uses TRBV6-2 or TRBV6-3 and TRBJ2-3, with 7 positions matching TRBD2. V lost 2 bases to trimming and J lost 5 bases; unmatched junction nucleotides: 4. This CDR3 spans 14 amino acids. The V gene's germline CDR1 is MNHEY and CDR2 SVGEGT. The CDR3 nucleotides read TGTGCCAGCAGTTACGGGGGGGGGAGAGATACGCAGTATTTT. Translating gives CASSYGGGRDTQYF.

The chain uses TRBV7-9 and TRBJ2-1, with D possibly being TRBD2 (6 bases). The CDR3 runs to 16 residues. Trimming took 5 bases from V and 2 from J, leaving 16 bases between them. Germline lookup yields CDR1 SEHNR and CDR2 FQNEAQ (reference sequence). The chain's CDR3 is CASSPLDSGTYNEQFF. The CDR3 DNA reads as TGTGCCAGCAGCCCACTAGATAGCGGTACCTACAATGAGCAGTTCTTC.

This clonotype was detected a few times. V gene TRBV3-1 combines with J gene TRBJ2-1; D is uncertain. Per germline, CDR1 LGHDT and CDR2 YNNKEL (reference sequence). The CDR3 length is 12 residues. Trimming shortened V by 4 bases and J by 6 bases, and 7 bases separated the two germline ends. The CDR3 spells CASSRTPNEQFF. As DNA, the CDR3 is TGTGCCAGCAGCCGGACCCCCAATGAGCAGTTCTTC.

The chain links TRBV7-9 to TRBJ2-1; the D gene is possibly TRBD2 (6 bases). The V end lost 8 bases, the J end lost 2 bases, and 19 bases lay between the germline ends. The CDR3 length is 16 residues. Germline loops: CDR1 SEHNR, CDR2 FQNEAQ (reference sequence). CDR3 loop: CASGPPSGLTYNEQFF. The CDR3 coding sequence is TGTGCCAGCGGCCCCCCAAGCGGGCTAACCTACAATGAGCAGTTCTTC.

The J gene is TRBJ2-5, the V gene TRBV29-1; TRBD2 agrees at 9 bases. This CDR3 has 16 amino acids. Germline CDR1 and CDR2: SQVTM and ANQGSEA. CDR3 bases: TGCAGTGGCAGGATAGCTAGCGGGATGCCGGTCGAGACCCAGTACTTC. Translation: CSGRIASGMPVETQYF.

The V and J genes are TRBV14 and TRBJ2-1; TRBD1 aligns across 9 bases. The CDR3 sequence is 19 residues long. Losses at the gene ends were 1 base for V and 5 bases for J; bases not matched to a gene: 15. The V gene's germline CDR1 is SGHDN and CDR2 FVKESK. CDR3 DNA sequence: TGTGCCAGCAGCCAAGGGGTAGGGACAGGGATCTTTCTGGACAATGAGCAGTTCTTC. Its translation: CASSQGVGTGIFLDNEQFF.

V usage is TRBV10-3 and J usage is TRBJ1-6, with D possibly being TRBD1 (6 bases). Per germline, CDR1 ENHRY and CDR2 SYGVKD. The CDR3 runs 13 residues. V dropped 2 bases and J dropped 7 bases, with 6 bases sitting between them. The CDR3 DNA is TGTGCCATCAGTGAGGGACAGAATTCACCCCTCCACTTT. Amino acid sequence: CAISEGQNSPLHF.

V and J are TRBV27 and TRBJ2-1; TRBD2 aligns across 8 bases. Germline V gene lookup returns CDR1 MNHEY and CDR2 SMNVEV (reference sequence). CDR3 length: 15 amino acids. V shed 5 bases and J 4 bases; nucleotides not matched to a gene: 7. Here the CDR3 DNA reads TGTGCCAGCAGTGAAAGCGGGAGATGGTACAATGAGCAGTTCTTC. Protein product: CASSESGRWYNEQFF.

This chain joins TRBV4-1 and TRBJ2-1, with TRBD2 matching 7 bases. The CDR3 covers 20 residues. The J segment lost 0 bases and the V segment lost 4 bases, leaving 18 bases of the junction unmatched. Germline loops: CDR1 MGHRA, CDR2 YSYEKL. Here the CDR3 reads CASSPQSGFSGGSSYNEQFF. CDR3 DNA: TGCGCCAGCAGCCCTCAATCTGGGTTTTCCGGGGGGTCCTCCTACAATGAGCAGTTCTTC.

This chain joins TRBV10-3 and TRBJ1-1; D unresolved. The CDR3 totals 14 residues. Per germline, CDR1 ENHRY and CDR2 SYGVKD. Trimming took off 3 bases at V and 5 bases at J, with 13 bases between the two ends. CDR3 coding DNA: TGTGCCATCAGTGAAGAGGACTCGGTTACTGAAGCTTTCTTT. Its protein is CAISEEDSVTEAFF.

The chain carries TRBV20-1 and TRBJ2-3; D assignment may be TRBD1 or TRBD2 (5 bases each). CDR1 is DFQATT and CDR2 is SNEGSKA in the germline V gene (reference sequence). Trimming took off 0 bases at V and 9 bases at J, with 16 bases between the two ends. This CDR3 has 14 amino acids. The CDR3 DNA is TGCAGTGCTAGAGATCGGGACCACCAGCCGACGCAGTATTTT. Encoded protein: CSARDRDHQPTQYF.

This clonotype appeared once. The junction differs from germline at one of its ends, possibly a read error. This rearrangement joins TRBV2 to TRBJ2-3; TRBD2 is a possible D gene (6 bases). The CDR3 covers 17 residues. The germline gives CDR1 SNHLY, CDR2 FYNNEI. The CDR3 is CASSERSVGGSTDSQYF. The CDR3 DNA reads TGTGCCAGCAGTGAGCGGTCTGTCGGGGGTAGCACAGATTCGCAGTATTTT.

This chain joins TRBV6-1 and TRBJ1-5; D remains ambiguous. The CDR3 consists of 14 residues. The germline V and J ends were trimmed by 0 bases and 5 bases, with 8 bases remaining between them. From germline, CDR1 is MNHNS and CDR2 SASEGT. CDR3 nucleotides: TGTGCCAGCAGTGAAGCGGATACTTATCAGCCCCAGCATTTT. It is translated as CASSEADTYQPQHF.

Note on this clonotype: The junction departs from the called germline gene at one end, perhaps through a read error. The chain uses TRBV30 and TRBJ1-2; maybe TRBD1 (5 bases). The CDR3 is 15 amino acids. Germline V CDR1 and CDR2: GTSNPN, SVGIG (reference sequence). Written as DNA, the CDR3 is TGTGCCTGGACCATGGGGGGGGTGCGGAACTATGACTACACCTTC. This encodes CAWTMGGVRNYDYTF.

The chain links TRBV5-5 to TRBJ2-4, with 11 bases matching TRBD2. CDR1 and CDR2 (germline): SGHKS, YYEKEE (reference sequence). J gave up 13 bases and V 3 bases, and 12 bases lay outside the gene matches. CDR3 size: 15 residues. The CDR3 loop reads CASSSSLAGEYEQYF. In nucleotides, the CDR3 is TGTGCCAGCAGCTCTTCACTAGCGGGAGAGTATGAGCAGTACTTC.

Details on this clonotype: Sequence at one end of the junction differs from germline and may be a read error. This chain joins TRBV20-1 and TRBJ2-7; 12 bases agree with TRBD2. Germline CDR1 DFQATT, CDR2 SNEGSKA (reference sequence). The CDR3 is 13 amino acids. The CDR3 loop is CSAVGLAGYEPYF. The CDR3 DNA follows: TGCAGTGCGGTAGGACTAGCGGGATACGAGCCGTACTTC.

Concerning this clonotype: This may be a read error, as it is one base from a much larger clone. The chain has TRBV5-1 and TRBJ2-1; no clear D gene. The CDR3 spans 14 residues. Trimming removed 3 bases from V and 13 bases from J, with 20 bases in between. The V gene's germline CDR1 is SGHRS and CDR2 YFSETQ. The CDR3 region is CASSSLLNEETQFF. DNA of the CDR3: TGCGCCAGCAGCTCCCTTTTAAACGAAGAGACCCAGTTCTTC.

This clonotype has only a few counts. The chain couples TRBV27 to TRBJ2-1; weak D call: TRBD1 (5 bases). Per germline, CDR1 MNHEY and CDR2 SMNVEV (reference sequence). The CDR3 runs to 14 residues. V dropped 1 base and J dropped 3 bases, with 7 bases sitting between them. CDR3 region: CASSLLGLYNEQFF. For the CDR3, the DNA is TGTGCCAGCAGTTTATTGGGGCTCTACAATGAGCAGTTCTTC.

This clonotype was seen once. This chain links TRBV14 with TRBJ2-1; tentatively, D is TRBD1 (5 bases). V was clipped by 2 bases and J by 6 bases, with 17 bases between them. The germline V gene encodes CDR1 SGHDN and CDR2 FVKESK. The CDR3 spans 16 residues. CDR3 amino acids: CASSQKPGYGSNEQFF. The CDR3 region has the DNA TGTGCCAGCAGCCAAAAGCCAGGGTATGGAAGCAATGAGCAGTTCTTC.